The entry that follows covers one TCR beta chain sequence. The study counted Cohort 3 donors as recovered given two negative PCRs, clearance, or symptom resolution. This sample is part of a study of blood T cell repertoires in COVID-19. Study information: Sites across the United States, Italy and Spain contributed samples from acute and convalescent COVID-19.

Original processing methods: The assay estimated nucleated cells by amplifying reference gene primers. Sequencing was performed with immunoSEQ multiplex PCR; in TCRdb, only in-frame clones are kept and a portion is missing. That table furnishes V, J and clone size, whereas the DNA furnished D and trimming. The sample lists 250,000 to 350,000 clones; roughly nine tenths were seen once. This clonotype was sampled from a woman aged 30 to 39 who had recovered from COVID-19. The sample consisted of PBMCs or T cells enriched from blood (not recorded which).

CDR3 nucleotides: TGTGCCAGCAGCTGGGGGGGGCGGGTCACTGAAGCTTTCTTT. Amino acid sequence: CASSWGGRVTEAFF. J is TRBJ1-1 and V is TRBV11-2, with TRBD1 as a possible D gene (6 bases). Deletions cut 4 bases from V and 4 bases from J, with 13 bases between. The CDR3 spans 14 residues. Germline CDR1 is SGHAT and CDR2 is FQNNGV.